The 15 T cell receptor beta chains below were found in one sample sequenced in a study of blood T cells in healthy people across ages. Primed by a sample-barcoded 5' primer and a J-beta primer mix, a second PCR proceeded for 7 to 11 cycles. A single record per CDR3 protein comes from TCRdb applying MiXCR to the 5' RACE reads. In the table there are almost 1 million distinct CDR3 sequences, around 54% of which are singletons. The sequenced sample was blood. These receptors came from a woman aged 60 to 75 in good health.

The gene calls are TRBV3-1 and TRBJ2-7; no definite D call. This CDR3 has 14 amino acids. Germline V gene data show CDR1 as LGHDT and CDR2 as YNNKEL (reference sequence). Trimming removed 6 bases at V and 2 bases at J, with 14 bases between. The CDR3 DNA reads TGTGCCAGCAGTCCTTCCTGGCAGGCCTACGAGCAGTACTTC. Translating it yields CASSPSWQAYEQYF.

In this sample, this clonotype turned up a few times. The chain carries TRBV7-9 and TRBJ2-5; 8 positions agree with TRBD1. The germline V gene encodes CDR1 SEHNR and CDR2 FQNEAQ (reference sequence). V gave up 8 bases and J gave up 1 base; unmatched junction bases: 6. This CDR3 region has 14 residues. CDR3 sequence: CASRTGKSQETQYF. Here the CDR3 DNA reads TGTGCCAGCCGGACAGGGAAATCCCAAGAGACCCAGTACTTC.

This clonotype was seen only a few times. V gene TRBV29-1 combines with J gene TRBJ1-6; maybe TRBD1 (5 bases). Trimming left V 6 bases short and J 0 bases short, with 9 bases between. This CDR3 has 14 residues. Germline loops: CDR1 SQVTM, CDR2 ANQGSEA. The CDR3 DNA sequence: TGCAGCGTAGCAACAGGCTCCTATAATTCACCCCTCCACTTT. Protein product: CSVATGSYNSPLHF.

This clonotype was seen more than once but under ten times. This rearrangement joins TRBV20-1 to TRBJ2-7; D gene uncertain. This CDR3 has 12 residues. Germline V gene sequence: CDR1 DFQATT, CDR2 SNEGSKA (reference sequence). V gave up 0 bases and J gave up 4 bases, with 7 bases separating them. CDR3 residues: CSARDNRYEQYF. The DNA of the CDR3 is TGCAGTGCTAGAGATAACCGTTACGAGCAGTACTTC.

This clonotype was seen a few times. The chain has TRBV4-1 and TRBJ2-1; 14 positions match TRBD2. The CDR3 loop spans 17 amino acids. Germline V gene lookup returns CDR1 MGHRA and CDR2 YSYEKL. Trimming at V came to 4 bases and at J to 7 bases, leaving 9 bases not matched to a gene. CDR3 DNA: TGCGCCAGCAGCCCCCTCGGACTAGCGGGAGGCGGGAATGAGCAGTTCTTC. It encodes CASSPLGLAGGGNEQFF.

The chain joins TRBV4-3 to TRBJ2-1, with 9 bases that match TRBD2. J gave up 8 bases and V 0 bases, and 8 bases lay outside the gene matches. This CDR3 has 16 amino acids. Germline V gives CDR1 LGHNA, CDR2 YSLEER. The CDR3 nucleotides read TGCGCCAGCAGCCAAGATAATAGCGGGAGAGTCTATGAGCAGTTCTTC. Amino acid sequence: CASSQDNSGRVYEQFF.

This chain joins TRBV25-1 and TRBJ1-6; D is ambiguous. Germline V CDR1 and CDR2: MGHDK, SYGVNS. Trimming removed 11 bases from V and 8 bases from J, with 19 bases in between. The CDR3 length is 14 residues. The CDR3 protein is CACGVAMGDSPLHF. The CDR3 bases are TGTGCCTGCGGTGTTGCAATGGGTGATTCACCCCTCCACTTT. Using reference TRBV25-1 and TRBJ1-6 for the parts outside the CDR3, the full variable domain is EADIYQTPRYLVIGTGKKITLECSQTMGHDKMYWYQQDPGMELHLIHYSYGVNSTEKGDLSSESTVSRIRTEHFPLTLESARPSHTSQYLCACGVAMGDSPLHFGNGTRLTVT.

The V gene is TRBV28, the J gene TRBJ2-7, with 11 bases matching TRBD1. The DNA matches TRBJ2-5 better at its end, which makes the J call doubtful. Germline values: CDR1 MDHEN, CDR2 SYDVKM. CDR3 length: 16 residues. CDR3 region: CASSLSGQGARETQYF. CDR3 nucleotides: TGTGCCAGCAGTTTATCCGGACAGGGGGCTAGGGAGACCCAGTACTTC.

This rearrangement joins TRBV9 to TRBJ1-1; D not resolved. V lost 0 bases and J 2 bases, leaving 8 bases between the germline ends. CDR1 is SGDLS, CDR2 YYNGEE, per germline. CDR3 size: 14 residues. CDR3 loop: CASSVDRGNTEAFF. DNA of the CDR3: TGTGCCAGCAGCGTAGATCGGGGAAACACTGAAGCTTTCTTT.

The chain employs TRBV5-1 and TRBJ2-1; TRBD1 aligns across 7 bases. With V trimmed by 4 bases and J by 5 bases, 9 bases remained unmatched. CDR3 length: 15 residues. Germline V gene sequence: CDR1 SGHRS, CDR2 YFSETQ. The CDR3 DNA reads as TGCGCCAGCAGCGGGTTGGGACAGAGAAACAATGAGCAGTTCTTC. This translates into CASSGLGQRNNEQFF.

The rearrangement uses TRBV20-1 and TRBJ2-3; 9 bases fit TRBD2. CDR1 DFQATT and CDR2 SNEGSKA come from the germline V gene (reference sequence). Trimming cost V 1 base and J 3 bases; bases outside gene matches: 5. The CDR3 runs 15 residues. CDR3 DNA: TGCAGTGCTAGAGTCCCGACTAGCGGTACAGATACGCAGTATTTT. Translating it yields CSARVPTSGTDTQYF.

This clonotype was picked up a small number of times. The chain carries TRBV6-1 and TRBJ2-5; TRBD2 agrees at 10 bases. The CDR3 spans 13 residues. Germline lookup yields CDR1 MNHNS and CDR2 SASEGT. J lost 4 bases, V lost 6 bases, and 2 bases had no gene match. The CDR3, as DNA: TGTGCCAGCAGAGCTAGCGGGAGAGAGACCCAGTACTTC. Protein: CASRASGRETQYF.

The rearrangement uses TRBV4-1 and TRBJ2-4; perhaps TRBD1 as D (6 bases). Germline-derived CDR1 and CDR2 are MGHRA and YSYEKL. CDR3 length: 15 amino acids. V lost 1 base and J 6 bases, leaving 13 bases between the germline ends. Written as DNA, the CDR3 is TGCGCCAGCAGCCAAGCCGTGGGGGCTGGAAACATTCAGTACTTC. This translates into CASSQAVGAGNIQYF.

The CDR3 coding sequence is TGCAGTGCTAGAGCATTGAGGGGGGATGAGCAGTTCTTC. This translates into CSARALRGDEQFF. The V gene is TRBV20-1, the J gene TRBJ2-1; D is perhaps TRBD1 or TRBD2 (6 bases each). CDR3 length equals 13 residues. The germline V and J ends were trimmed by 1 base and 8 bases, with 12 bases remaining between them. CDR1 and CDR2 (germline): DFQATT, SNEGSKA (reference sequence).

In its sample, this clonotype was seen a few times. The chain has TRBV6-6 and TRBJ2-7; possible D gene TRBD1, 5 bases. TRBJ2-4 matches the DNA end more closely, so the J call is doubtful. The CDR3 contains 14 residues. Looked up from germline, CDR1 is MNHNY and CDR2 is SVGAGI (reference sequence). The CDR3 here is CASSPFKGKNIQYF. The CDR3 bases are TGTGCCAGCAGTCCGTTTAAGGGGAAAAACATTCAGTACTTC.